The rows below give T cell receptor beta chains drawn from one sample of a study of T cells after posttransplantation cyclophosphamide. The data were produced by immunoSEQ multiplex PCR, yet TCRdb's version contains in-frame clones alone and is incomplete. The table lists approximately 52,000 clones, roughly 84% of them singletons, with 2.8% in the top ten. Sequencing used PBMCs. Receptors were obtained from a man aged 25-40 years with a blood cancer, CMV-positive, and with a related stem cell donor. CDR3s include the opening cysteine and the closing phenylalanine or tryptophan. A D gene is named only where the DNA matches it firmly. Only part of the rows carry a size: once, few, many, or a class if the clone is expanded.

j_call clone_size v_call d_call cdr3_nt cdr3_aa
TRBJ2-3 few TRBV5-6 NA TGTGCCAGCAGCTTGGCGGGCGGGCGCGATACGCAGTATTTT CASSLAGGRDTQYF
TRBJ2-4 NA TRBV5-1 NA TGCGCCAGCAGCTTGGGCGGGTGGTCAACCAAAAACATTCAGTACTTC CASSLGGWSTKNIQYF
TRBJ2-7 NA TRBV11-2 NA TGTGCCAGCAGCTTATCCAGGACAGACTCCTACGAGCAGTACTTC CASSLSRTDSYEQYF
TRBJ1-1 NA TRBV5-1 TRBD1 TGCGCCAGCAGCACCCAGGGACAGGGAAAGTCTGAAGCTTTCTTT CASSTQGQGKSEAFF
TRBJ2-7 once TRBV5-1 NA TGCGCCAGCAGCCCGTATTCCGGGAGTCCCTACGAGCAGTACTTC CASSPYSGSPYEQYF
TRBJ1-2 NA TRBV5-6 TRBD1 TGTGCCAGCAGCTTGGACTCCGGGACAGTGGGCTACACCTTC CASSLDSGTVGYTF
TRBJ2-1 NA TRBV23-1 NA TGCGCCAGCATCTCGGAGCGGTCCCTCTACAATGAGCAGTTCTTC CASISERSLYNEQFF
TRBJ2-2 NA TRBV5-1 NA TGCGCCAGCAGCTTGATGATAGGCAGGGACACCGGGGAGCTGTTTTTT CASSLMIGRDTGELFF
TRBJ2-7 NA TRBV7-8 NA TGTGCCAGCAGCGCGAGCGTGTTGCTTAGCTCCTACGAGCAGTACTTC CASSASVLLSSYEQYF
TRBJ1-4 NA TRBV30 NA TGTGCCTGGAGTGTAAGCGGGGTACCTAATGAAAAACTGTTTTTT CAWSVSGVPNEKLFF
TRBJ1-1 NA TRBV28 NA TGTGCCAGCAGATTAGTGGCGGGGGCTTACACTGAAGCTTTCTTT CASRLVAGAYTEAFF
TRBJ2-1 NA TRBV19 TRBD2 TGTGCCAGTAGTCTTGGCGGGAGCTCCTACAATGAGCAGTTCTTC CASSLGGSSYNEQFF
TRBJ1-1 once TRBV19 NA TGTGCCACCCGACAAACCTGGAACACTGAAGCTTTCTTT CATRQTWNTEAFF
TRBJ2-5 NA TRBV27 TRBD2 TGTGCCAGCAGAACGGGACTAGCGGGAGATTTAGAGACCCAGTACTTC CASRTGLAGDLETQYF
TRBJ2-3 NA TRBV11-2 TRBD2 TGTGCCAGCAGCTTAACGAAAGCGGGGCGTAGCACAGATACGCAGTATTTT CASSLTKAGRSTDTQYF
TRBJ1-1 NA TRBV10-3 NA TGTGCCATCAGTCGCCAAACTGAGGCTTTCTTT CAISRQTEAFF
TRBJ2-3 NA TRBV5-4 NA TGTGCCAGCAGCTTGCCGGGAGATCTCACAGATACGCAGTATTTT CASSLPGDLTDTQYF
TRBJ1-2 NA TRBV7-2 TRBD1 TGTGCCAGCAGCTCGGACAGGGGTAATGGCTACACCTTC CASSSDRGNGYTF
TRBJ2-5 NA TRBV7-9 TRBD1 TGTGCCAGCAGCTTAGATTTGTTGGACAGGGGAGAGACCCAGTACTTC CASSLDLLDRGETQYF
TRBJ2-7 NA TRBV19 TRBD1 TGTGCCAGTAGTGCAGGACAGGGTTACGAGCAGTACTTC CASSAGQGYEQYF
TRBJ1-2 NA TRBV7-2 NA TGTGCCAGCAGATCAGGACAAATCTATGGCTACACCTTC CASRSGQIYGYTF
TRBJ1-5 once TRBV9 TRBD1 TGTGCCAGCAGCGGGGACAGCTATCAGCCCCAGCATTTT CASSGDSYQPQHF
TRBJ2-1 NA TRBV5-4 TRBD1 TGTGCCAGCAGCCGACAGGGGGCCGCCATCTTCAATGAGCAGTTCTTC CASSRQGAAIFNEQFF
TRBJ2-2 NA TRBV19 TRBD2 TGTGCCAGTGGACTAGCGGGAGTACGAGTAACCGGGGAGCTGTTTTTT CASGLAGVRVTGELFF
TRBJ1-1 NA TRBV5-1 NA TGCGCCAGCAGCTTGGACGGGGGGGGCACTGAAGCTTTCTTT CASSLDGGGTEAFF
TRBJ2-2 NA TRBV27 NA TGTGCCAGCAGTATATATGGGGGGTTGAACACCGGGGAGCTGTTTTTT CASSIYGGLNTGELFF
TRBJ2-4 once TRBV10-1 NA TGCGCCAGCAGTGAGGTAGCAATTAAGCGAGACCTAGCCAAAAACATTCAGTACTTC CASSEVAIKRDLAKNIQYF
TRBJ2-7 NA TRBV29-1 TRBD1 TGCAGCGTTAGATTGACAGGGGACTCCTACGAGCAGTACTTC CSVRLTGDSYEQYF
TRBJ1-3 once TRBV2 TRBD1 TGTGCCAGCAGTCCAGGACAGGGGAATGTTGGAAACACCATATATTTT CASSPGQGNVGNTIYF
TRBJ1-5 NA TRBV12-5 NA TGTGCTAGTGGTTTGGCAGGTCAGCCCCAGCATTTT CASGLAGQPQHF
TRBJ2-7 NA TRBV7-9 TRBD2 TGTGCCAGCAGCCTCCGCGGACTAGCGGGAAACGAGCAGTACTTC CASSLRGLAGNEQYF
TRBJ2-5 NA TRBV4-3 NA TGCGCCAGCAGCCAAGACTCTGAAGAGACCCAGTACTTC CASSQDSEETQYF
TRBJ2-3 NA TRBV9 TRBD1 TGTGCCAGCAGCGTATCAGGGGGCTTCGGCACAGATACGCAGTATTTT CASSVSGGFGTDTQYF
TRBJ2-7 NA TRBV14 NA TGTGCCAGCAGCCAAGATGAGGCCCTACCCTACGAGCAGTACTTC CASSQDEALPYEQYF
TRBJ1-5 NA TRBV30 TRBD1 TGTGCCTGGAGCCGGGGACAGGGGTGGCAAGGTCAGCCCCAGCATTTT CAWSRGQGWQGQPQHF
TRBJ2-1 NA TRBV28 NA TGTGCCAGCAGTTTCCACACAGGGAGCTCCTACAATGAGCAGTTCTTC CASSFHTGSSYNEQFF